This TCR beta chain emerged from a study of blood T cells in healthy people across ages. Through a sample-barcoded 5' primer and a J-beta primer mix, a second PCR was run for about 6 to 11 cycles. Each cDNA molecule was tagged by a template-switch adaptor that had 12 random nucleotides. Each CDR3 protein is one row after TCRdb ran MiXCR on the 5' RACE reads. The sample has 1.5 million to 2 million distinct CDR3 sequences, 49% seen once. About this clonotype: As yet, its antigen is unknown.

Study-wide findings and caveats: The long-lived group displayed more naive CD4+ cells, plus higher diversity, than the aged donors did.

CDR1 is SQVTM and CDR2 is ANQGSEA in the germline V gene. This CDR3 contains 12 residues. V was trimmed by 7 bases and J by 2 bases, leaving 12 bases between them. The TCR was taken from a woman aged 40 to 50 in good health. The rearrangement joins TRBV29-1 to TRBJ2-7, with D perhaps TRBD1 (6 bases). The sequenced material came from blood. CDR3 nucleotide sequence: TGCAGCGCCGGACAGTGGGCCTACGAGCAGTACTTC. This codes for CSAGQWAYEQYF.